This T cell receptor (beta chain) comes out of a study of shared clonotypes between healthy human individuals. Study summary: The donors, two women and a few men, were aged 18 to 49.

CD4+ cells yielded CD45RA+ naive and CD45RA-negative memory subsets. The table came from immunoSEQ multiplex PCR; TCRdb's copy has only in-frame clones and leaves some out. The sample consists of 700,000 or so clones, roughly 78% of them appearing once. This CDR3 spans 15 amino acids. Deletions cut 1 base from V and 9 bases from J, with 16 bases between. The germline CDR1 and CDR2 sequences are SGHTA and FQGNSA. The sequencing input was memory CD4+ T cells sorted from blood. Subset here: CD45RA-negative fraction. The rearrangement joins TRBV7-2 to TRBJ2-1; D tentatively reads TRBD1 or TRBD2 (6 bases each). This receptor was taken from a woman in her twenties or thirties in good health. The CDR3 region is CASSLGGGSFGEQFF. CDR3 DNA sequence: TGTGCCAGCAGCTTAGGAGGGGGGAGTTTCGGTGAGCAGTTCTTC.